This TCR beta chain was recorded in a study of monozygotic twins with inflammatory bowel disease. The CDR3 sequence is 14 residues long. The germline V gene encodes CDR1 SGHRS and CDR2 YFSETQ. Input per TCR library consisted of about 3.5 ug of total RNA. No DNA is given; TCRdb re-called the 5' RACE reads and lists each CDR3 protein once. The sample shows under 200,000 distinct CDR3 sequences, and under 3.5% sits with its ten largest clones. On this clonotype itself: The antigen remains undetermined.

Notes on the study in general: Different subtypes (of T cells) could not be told apart from one another. Support for any single strong IBD-associated signal or clonotype was not found. IBD patients exhibited fewer clonotypes shared with other individuals than healthy twins, particularly with disease activity.

This receptor was obtained from a human donor with ulcerative colitis or Crohn's disease, or a healthy co-twin of an affected twin (not recorded which). Specimen: blood. This chain joins TRBV5-1 and TRBJ2-7; as DNA is missing, the TRBD1 call by TCRdb cannot be tested. The CDR3 sequence is CASSSTARAYEQYF.